Sequencing of this T cell receptor (beta chain) was carried out in a study of response to subunit inactivated influenza vaccine. This clonotype has just a few counts. Its antigen is not known. In TCRdb, the RT-PCR reads were re-called with MiXCR into one record per CDR3 protein. The top ten clones hold approximately 2% of a sample with approximately 520,000 distinct CDR3 sequences, 25% of them seen once. Study observations and caveats: Authors proposed each seasonal influenza vaccination draws in few new T cells.

This receptor was taken from a man aged 45-65 years who received an inactivated influenza vaccine. The starting material was CD4+ T cells sorted from PBMCs, obtained more than 4 days after vaccination.

The CDR3 is CASSLVGQGANTEAFF. The CDR3 nucleotides are TGCGCCAGCAGCTTGGTAGGGCAGGGGGCTAACACTGAAGCTTTCTTT. The V call is TRBV5-1, the J call TRBJ1-1; the match to TRBD1 covers 8 bases. Looked up from germline, CDR1 is SGHRS and CDR2 is YFSETQ. Losses at the gene ends were 0 bases for V and 2 bases for J; bases not matched to a gene: 6. The CDR3 totals 16 residues.